This T cell receptor beta chain is drawn from a study of human T cells and chemical hapten exposure. From germline, CDR1 is SGHKS and CDR2 YYEKEE (reference sequence). V lost 4 bases to trimming and J lost 0 bases; unmatched junction nucleotides: 17. This CDR3 comprises 19 residues. Original handling: A per-sample median of 95,638 TCRs was observed, with counts ranging from roughly 23,224 to 700,000. Each CDR3 protein is one row after TCRdb ran MiXCR on the 5' RACE reads. The authors' filters were not applied to this entry. The sample records 100,000 to 120,000 distinct CDR3 sequences, approximately 19% being singletons. Unfractionated whole blood yielded total RNA.

The V and J genes are TRBV5-5 and TRBJ2-5, with 8 bases fitting TRBD1. The source is a human donor in good health. Here the CDR3 reads CASSPRPGTGPGYQETQYF. The CDR3 DNA reads TGTGCCAGCAGCCCACGTCCCGGGACAGGACCCGGGTACCAAGAGACCCAGTACTTC. Drawing the rest from reference TRBV5-5 and TRBJ2-5, the complete variable domain is DAGVTQSPTHLIKTRGQQVTLRCSPISGHKSVSWYQQVLGQGPQFIFQYYEKEERGRGNFPDRFSARQFPNYSSELNVNALLLGDSALYLCASSPRPGTGPGYQETQYFGPGTRLLVL.